This T cell receptor (beta chain) was documented in a study of response to subunit inactivated influenza vaccine. As regards this clonotype: Antigen specificity is unknown.

From germline, CDR1 is LGHDT and CDR2 YNNKEL (reference sequence). The CDR3 sequence is 16 residues long. V shed 3 bases and J shed 7 bases, with 21 bases lying between them. TCRdb analysed the RT-PCR reads with MiXCR anew, one entry per CDR3 protein. The sample has under 950,000 distinct CDR3 sequences, 21% seen once. Study results and limitations: A suggestion made by the authors is that each seasonal influenza vaccination recruits few new T cells.

This receptor was identified in a man in his forties or fifties who received an inactivated influenza vaccine. V usage is TRBV3-1 and J usage is TRBJ1-1; the D gene is possibly TRBD1 (5 bases). The sequencing here drew on PBMCs from blood, taken roughly 5 days after vaccination. The CDR3 loop reads CASSQALAGRMGEAFF. CDR3 coding DNA: TGTGCCAGCAGCCAGGCTCTTGCAGGGCGGATGGGTGAAGCTTTCTTT.